This paragraph covers one T cell receptor (beta chain) sequence. Measured with immunoSEQ multiplex PCR; TCRdb has only the in-frame clones, and not every one. This table has 30,000 or so clones, 89% appearing once. The CDR3 is 19 amino acids. Trimming cost V 1 base and J 4 bases; bases outside gene matches: 14. Germline V gene sequence: CDR1 MGHRA, CDR2 YSYEKL. The entry originates in a study of PD-L1 blockade in urothelial cancer. Across the whole study: About nine tenths of the roughly 30 patients comprised males who had bladder-origin urothelial cancer. At 3 weeks (second dose) and 6 weeks after starting treatment, blood was analyzed. Reported median T cell count for blood samples was about 150,000.

As for time point: peripheral blood 6 weeks after treatment start. Pretreatment and on-treatment blood mononuclear cell samples were taken, totaling between 1 and 8 time points per patient. The J gene is TRBJ2-3, the V gene TRBV4-1, with TRBD2 matching over 10 bases. The TCR sequence derives from a man of 80 years or more with urothelial cancer. The specimen was PBMCs, collected around atezolizumab (anti-PD-L1) treatment. CDR3: CASSQGRSAASGSADTQYF. CDR3 in DNA: TGCGCCAGCAGCCAAGGCCGATCGGCGGCTAGCGGGAGCGCAGATACGCAGTATTTT.